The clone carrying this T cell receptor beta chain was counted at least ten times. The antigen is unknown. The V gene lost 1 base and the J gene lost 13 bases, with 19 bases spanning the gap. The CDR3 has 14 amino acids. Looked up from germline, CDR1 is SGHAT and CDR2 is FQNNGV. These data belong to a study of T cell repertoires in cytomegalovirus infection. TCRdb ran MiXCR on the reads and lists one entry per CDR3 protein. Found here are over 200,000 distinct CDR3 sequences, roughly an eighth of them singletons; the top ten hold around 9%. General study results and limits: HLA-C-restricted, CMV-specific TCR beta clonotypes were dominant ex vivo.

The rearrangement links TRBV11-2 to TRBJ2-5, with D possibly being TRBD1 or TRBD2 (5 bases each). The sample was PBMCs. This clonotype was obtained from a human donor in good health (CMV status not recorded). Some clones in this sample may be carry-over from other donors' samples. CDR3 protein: CASSLVGDRDRVYF. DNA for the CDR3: TGTGCCAGCAGCTTAGTGGGGGACCGGGACCGGGTGTACTTC.